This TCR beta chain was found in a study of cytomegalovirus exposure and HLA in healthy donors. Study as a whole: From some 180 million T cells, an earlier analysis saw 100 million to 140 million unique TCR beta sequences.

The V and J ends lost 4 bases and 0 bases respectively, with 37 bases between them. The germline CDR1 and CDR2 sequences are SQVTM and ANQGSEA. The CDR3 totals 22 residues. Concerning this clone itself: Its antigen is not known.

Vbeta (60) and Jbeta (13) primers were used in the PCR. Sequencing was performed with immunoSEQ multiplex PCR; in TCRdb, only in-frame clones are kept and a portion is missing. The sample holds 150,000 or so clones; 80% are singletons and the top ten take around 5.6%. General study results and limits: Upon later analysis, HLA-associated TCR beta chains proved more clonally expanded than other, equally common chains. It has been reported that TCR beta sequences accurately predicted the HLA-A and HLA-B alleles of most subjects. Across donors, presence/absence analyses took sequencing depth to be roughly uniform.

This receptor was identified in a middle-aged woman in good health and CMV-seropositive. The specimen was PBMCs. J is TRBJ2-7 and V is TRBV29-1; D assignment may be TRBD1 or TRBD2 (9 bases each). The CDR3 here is CSVGRDRELFGAGGLSSYEQYF. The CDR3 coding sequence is TGCAGCGTTGGACGGGACAGGGAGTTGTTCGGAGCGGGAGGCCTGAGCTCCTACGAGCAGTACTTC.